Sequencing of this T cell receptor beta chain was carried out in a study of PD-1 blockade in classical Hodgkin lymphoma. Study-wide points: The drivers behind the repertoire differences, possibly disease activity or prior therapy, remain undefined. Relapsed/refractory patients reportedly had the lowest baseline TCR diversity, below newly diagnosed patients, who were below healthy donors. Exclusion applied to patients who initiated nivolumab less than 1 year following ASCT.

Indicated time point: cycle 4 day 1 (C4D1), after 6 weeks of nivolumab. The patients all showed relapse after autologous stem cell transplantation, while their brentuximab vedotin exposure varied. Best responses fell into complete response, partial response or progressive disease. Note on this clone: Antigen specificity is unknown.

The data were produced by immunoSEQ multiplex PCR, yet TCRdb's version contains in-frame clones alone and is incomplete. The data contain 6,000 to 7,500 clones, 76% of them singletons. Trimming removed 5 bases from V and 2 bases from J; junction bases left unmatched: 14. Germline V gene sequence: CDR1 MDHEN, CDR2 SYDVKM. This CDR3 is 17 amino acids long. This rearrangement joins TRBV28 to TRBJ2-7; 8 bases are shared with TRBD2. The receptor comes from a human donor with classical Hodgkin lymphoma. Specimen: peripheral blood mononuclear cells (PBMCs), collected before the fourth cycle of nivolumab. The DNA of the CDR3 is TGTGCCAGCAGTATCCGACTTAGCGGGACTGGGCCCTACGAGCAGTACTTC. As protein: CASSIRLSGTGPYEQYF.